The entry below gives a single TCR beta chain sequence along with its context. CDR3 length equals 13 residues. Trimming at V came to 8 bases and at J to 4 bases, leaving 7 bases not matched to a gene. Germline V gives CDR1 SNHLY, CDR2 FYNNEI. Generated by immunoSEQ multiplex PCR, the TCRdb table keeps only in-frame clones and is missing some. The sample comprises 100,000 to 150,000 clones, approximately 80% of which are singletons, and roughly 9% rests with the top ten. The sample is drawn from a study of blood T cell repertoires in COVID-19. The sequence derives from an older woman with active or convalescent COVID-19. Sequencing was carried out using peripheral blood. The genes are TRBV2 and TRBJ2-5, with 7 bases matching TRBD2. In DNA form, the CDR3 reads TGTGCCAGCCGAAGGGAGGGTCTAGAGACCCAGTACTTC. This translates into CASRREGLETQYF.